Each of the 16 T cell receptor beta chains below was sequenced from the same sample in a study of cytomegalovirus exposure and HLA in healthy donors. Vbeta (60) and Jbeta (13) primers were used in the PCR. Some clones are missing from TCRdb's copy, which holds only in-frame ones; the method was immunoSEQ multiplex PCR. The table records around 70,000 clones, about two thirds of them present only once. The sequenced material came from PBMCs. These receptors were obtained from a woman in her forties in good health and CMV-seropositive.

This clone came up once. The genes are TRBV5-1 and TRBJ2-2; 9 nucleotides line up with TRBD1. Germline V gene lookup returns CDR1 SGHRS and CDR2 YFSETQ. V lost 0 bases to trimming and J lost 7 bases; unmatched junction nucleotides: 1. This CDR3 has 14 residues. The CDR3 DNA is TGCGCCAGCAGCTTGGACAGGGGGCTCGGGGAGCTGTTTTTT. Amino acids: CASSLDRGLGELFF.

This clone was observed once. The chain carries TRBV7-8 and TRBJ2-1; D might be TRBD2 (6 bases). The length of the CDR3 is 16 residues. Looked up from germline, CDR1 is SGHVS and CDR2 is FQNEAQ. V shed 3 bases and J shed 5 bases, with 17 bases lying between them. The CDR3 is CASSLVMGGSNNEQFF. CDR3 nucleotide sequence: TGTGCCAGCAGCTTGGTCATGGGGGGTTCCAACAATGAGCAGTTCTTC. The full variable domain, with the rest looked up from reference TRBV7-8 and TRBJ2-1, is GAGVSQSPRYKVAKRGQDVALRCDPISGHVSLFWYQQALGQGPEFLTYFQNEAQLDKSGLPSDRFFAERPEGSVSTLKIQRTQQEDSAVYLCASSLVMGGSNNEQFFGPGTRLTVL.

The J gene is TRBJ2-5, the V gene TRBV29-1, with 7 bases that match TRBD2. The CDR3 runs to 12 residues. V was pared by 1 base and J by 4 bases, with 0 bases of the junction left unmatched. CDR1 and CDR2 (germline): SQVTM, ANQGSEA. CDR3 coding DNA: TGCAGCGTTGAAGGGGGGGGAGAGACCCAGTACTTC. Its translation is CSVEGGGETQYF.

This chain uses TRBV5-1 with TRBJ2-1, with TRBD2 matching over 12 bases. This CDR3 has 16 residues. From germline, CDR1 is SGHRS and CDR2 YFSETQ. V lost 1 base to trimming and J lost 9 bases; unmatched junction nucleotides: 8. CDR3 DNA: TGCGCCAGCAGCTTGACTCTAGCGGGGGGGCCCGGTGAGCAGTTCTTC. It translates to CASSLTLAGGPGEQFF.

The chain employs TRBV6-5 and TRBJ1-2, with 7 bases lining up with TRBD1. CDR3 length: 14 residues. CDR1 is MNHEY and CDR2 is SVGAGI in the germline V gene. Trimming took 7 bases from V and 5 from J; bases not matched to a gene: 10. The CDR3 DNA sequence: TGTGCCAGCAAACCTAGACAGGGCCGGTATGGCTACACCTTC. It yields the protein CASKPRQGRYGYTF.

The chain carries TRBV7-8 and TRBJ1-5; no firm D call. The V end lost 4 bases, the J end lost 7 bases, and 8 bases lay between the germline ends. Germline V CDR1 and CDR2: SGHVS, FQNEAQ. This CDR3 has 12 amino acids. CDR3 in DNA: TGTGCCAGCAGCTCGTTAGAGCAGCCCCAGCATTTT. This translates into CASSSLEQPQHF.

V gene TRBV13 combines with J gene TRBJ2-3, with unresolved D. The CDR3 extends over 12 amino acids. Germline V gene lookup returns CDR1 PRHDT and CDR2 FYEKMQ (reference sequence). Trimming stripped 5 bases from V and 6 bases from J, with 9 bases between. This chain's CDR3 is CASSPPGDTQYF. The CDR3 DNA reads as TGTGCCAGCAGCCCCCCCGGGGATACGCAGTATTTT.

V and J are TRBV7-9 and TRBJ2-3, with D tentatively TRBD1 (6 bases). The germline CDR1 and CDR2 sequences are SEHNR and FQNEAQ (reference sequence). Trimming stripped 5 bases from V and 3 bases from J, with 12 bases between. The CDR3 extends over 14 amino acids. The DNA for the CDR3 is TGTGCCAGCAGCCTTTCAGGGGTAACAGATACGCAGTATTTT. Its translation is CASSLSGVTDTQYF.

The chain combines TRBV7-8 with TRBJ1-2, with 9 bases fitting TRBD1. The V segment lost 1 base and the J segment 4 bases; nucleotides outside the gene matches: 4. The CDR3 has 15 amino acids. CDR1 and CDR2 (germline): SGHVS, FQNEAQ. CDR3 amino acids: CASSLVQGAGYGYTF. In nucleotides, the CDR3 is TGTGCCAGCAGCTTAGTACAGGGGGCAGGCTATGGCTACACCTTC.

This clone appeared a single time. The chain links TRBV15 to TRBJ1-5, with 10 bases matching TRBD1. Trimming at V came to 5 bases and at J to 4 bases, leaving 11 bases not matched to a gene. CDR3 length: 17 residues. Germline V CDR1 and CDR2: LNHNV, YYDKDF (reference sequence). In DNA, the CDR3 is TGTGCCACCAGCGGGGACAGGGGTGGTGGTGGGAATCAGCCCCAGCATTTT. Translating it yields CATSGDRGGGGNQPQHF.

The genes are TRBV13 and TRBJ2-4; perhaps TRBD2 as D (6 bases). This CDR3 spans 13 amino acids. Trimming left V 3 bases short and J 8 bases short, with 11 bases between. Per germline, CDR1 PRHDT and CDR2 FYEKMQ (reference sequence). The CDR3 spells CASSLPGTDIQYF. The CDR3 DNA sequence: TGTGCCAGCAGCTTGCCGGGGACTGACATTCAGTACTTC.

The chain uses TRBV9 and TRBJ1-2; TRBD1 might be the D (5 bases). The germline V gene encodes CDR1 SGDLS and CDR2 YYNGEE. The CDR3 runs to 13 residues. The V end was cut by 2 bases, the J end by 2 bases, with 7 bases between. The CDR3 reads CASSVEGNYGYTF. DNA of the CDR3: TGTGCCAGCAGCGTGGAGGGGAACTATGGCTACACCTTC.

The CDR3 sequence is CASRKTGTGVGELFF. CDR3 DNA sequence: TGTGCCAGCAGAAAAACCGGGACAGGGGTCGGGGAGCTGTTTTTT. The genes are TRBV6-1 and TRBJ2-2; 10 bases fit TRBD1. The CDR3 loop spans 15 amino acids. Germline CDR1 MNHNS, CDR2 SASEGT. V lost 6 bases and J lost 7; bases outside the gene matches: 8.

This chain links TRBV5-1 with TRBJ2-5; TRBD2 aligns across 11 bases. Looked up from germline, CDR1 is SGHRS and CDR2 is YFSETQ. The CDR3 loop spans 13 amino acids. V lost 3 bases, J lost 5 bases, and 0 bases stayed unmatched. Here the CDR3 reads CASSWTSGETQYF. The CDR3 nucleotides read TGCGCCAGCAGCTGGACTAGCGGGGAGACCCAGTACTTC. The full variable domain, completed using reference TRBV5-1 and TRBJ2-5, is KAGVTQTPRYLIKTRGQQVTLSCSPISGHRSVSWYQQTPGQGLQFLFEYFSETQRNKGNFPGRFSGRQFSNSRSEMNVSTLELGDSALYLCASSWTSGETQYFGPGTRLLVL.

As DNA, the CDR3 is TGTGCCAGCAGCCTACCGGCCCAGGGGATTGCCTACAATGAGCAGTTCTTC. Amino acids: CASSLPAQGIAYNEQFF. The J gene is TRBJ2-1, the V gene TRBV5-6, with TRBD1 as a possible D gene (6 bases). The CDR3 length is 17 residues. Looked up from germline, CDR1 is SGHDT and CDR2 is YYEEEE. Trimming cost V 4 bases and J 2 bases, with 19 bases left between them.

This chain joins TRBV7-3 and TRBJ2-5; D is perhaps TRBD1 (5 bases). The germline V gene encodes CDR1 SGHTA and CDR2 FQGTGA. Between the trimmed V and J ends, which lost 4 bases and 2 bases, there was a span of 8 bases. There are 13 residues in the CDR3. This CDR3 is CASSSRQQETQYF. In DNA, the CDR3 is TGTGCCAGCAGCTCCCGACAGCAAGAGACCCAGTACTTC.